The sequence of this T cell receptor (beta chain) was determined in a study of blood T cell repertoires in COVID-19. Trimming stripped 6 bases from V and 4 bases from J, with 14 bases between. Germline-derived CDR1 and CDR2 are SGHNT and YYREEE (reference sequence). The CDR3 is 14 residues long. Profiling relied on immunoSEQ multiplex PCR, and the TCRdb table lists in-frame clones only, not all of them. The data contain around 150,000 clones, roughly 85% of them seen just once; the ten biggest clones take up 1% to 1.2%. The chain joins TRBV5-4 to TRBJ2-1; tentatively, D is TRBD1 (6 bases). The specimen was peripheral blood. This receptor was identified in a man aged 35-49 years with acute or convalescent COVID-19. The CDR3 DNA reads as TGTGCCAGCACCGGACAGAGCACGTACAATGAGCAGTTCTTC. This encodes CASTGQSTYNEQFF. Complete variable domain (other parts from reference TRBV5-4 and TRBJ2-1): ETGVTQSPTHLIKTRGQQVTLRCSSQSGHNTVSWYQQALGQGPQFIFQYYREEENGRGNFPPRFSGLQFPNYSSELNVNALELDDSALYLCASTGQSTYNEQFFGPGTRLTVL.